Listed below are T cell receptor beta chains from one sample, sequenced in a study of shared clonotypes between healthy human individuals. Only in-frame clones appear in the TCRdb table, and some are missing; sequencing was by immunoSEQ multiplex PCR. Among about 990,000 clones, roughly 74% were seen once, and the ten largest hold 0.61%. Sequencing was carried out using memory CD4+ T cells from PBMCs. The receptors stem from a man younger than 30 in good health. Some clones in this sample may be carry-over from other donors' samples. Each CDR3 is given with its conserved first and last residue. A D gene is named only where the DNA matches it firmly. Clone size, where shown, is once, few, many, or a class for clones that have expanded.

J	D	size	V	DNA	CDR3
TRBJ1-1	NA	NA	TRBV4-3	TGCGCCAGCAGCCAAGCCAGCGGAAACACTGAAGCTTTCTTT	CASSQASGNTEAFF
TRBJ1-5	NA	few	TRBV28	TGTGCCAGCAGGCAAGCGGTTGGTCAGCCCCAGCATTTT	CASRQAVGQPQHF
TRBJ2-1	NA	NA	TRBV7-3	TGTGCCAGCAGCCCGCCGGGCGCCTACAATGAGCAGTTCTTC	CASSPPGAYNEQFF
TRBJ2-7	NA	NA	TRBV7-9	TGTGCCAGCAGCTTTGGGTCGCACGAGCAGTACTTC	CASSFGSHEQYF
TRBJ1-4	TRBD1	NA	TRBV19	TGTGCCAGTAGTATCGGACAGGGAGGTGAAAAACTGTTTTTT	CASSIGQGGEKLFF
TRBJ2-5	TRBD1	few	TRBV2	TGTGCCAGCAGTATTCAGGGGGAAGAGACCCAGTACTTC	CASSIQGEETQYF
TRBJ1-2	NA	NA	TRBV7-9	TGTGCCAGCAGCTTAGGGGCGCCCCACTATGGCTACACCTTC	CASSLGAPHYGYTF
TRBJ1-5	TRBD1	once	TRBV28	TGTGCCAGCAGTACTATTCAGGGGGTTCGTACTCAGCCCCAGCATTTT	CASSTIQGVRTQPQHF
TRBJ2-1	TRBD2	NA	TRBV19	TGTGCCAGTAGTGCCCTTCTTCTAGCGGGAGGGCTAAATGAGCAGTTCTTC	CASSALLLAGGLNEQFF
TRBJ2-2	NA	NA	TRBV5-1	TGCGCCACGACATCCGGGCGGACGGGCACCGGGGAGCTGTTTTTT	CATTSGRTGTGELFF
TRBJ1-4	TRBD1	NA	TRBV2	TGTGCCAGCAGGTGGGGACAGACCGATAATGAAAAACTGTTTTTT	CASRWGQTDNEKLFF
TRBJ2-7	TRBD1	NA	TRBV2	TGTGCCAGCAGGGGACAGGGGAGGATATCCTACGAGCAGTACTTC	CASRGQGRISYEQYF
TRBJ1-2	NA	NA	TRBV6-5	TGTGCCAGCAGTTTTTCAGGAAACTATGGCTACACCTTC	CASSFSGNYGYTF
TRBJ2-3	TRBD2	NA	TRBV11-3	TGTGCCAGCAGCTTAGGCCCCTTTCGTTCGCTAGCGGCTAGCACAGATACGCAGTATTTT	CASSLGPFRSLAASTDTQYF
TRBJ1-5	NA	NA	TRBV5-1	TGCGCCAGCAGCTTAGACACAAGCAATCAGCCCCAGCATTTT	CASSLDTSNQPQHF
TRBJ2-3	TRBD2	NA	TRBV5-1	TGCGCCAGCAGCTTGTTAGCGGGAGGGTTAGATACGCAGTATTTT	CASSLLAGGLDTQYF
TRBJ1-5	NA	NA	TRBV27	TGTGCCAGCAGGAGAAAAGGAGACACCTCGTATCTGCCCCAGCATTTT	CASRRKGDTSYLPQHF
TRBJ2-6	NA	NA	TRBV28	TGTGCCAGCAGCGACCACGGGTCTGGGGCCAACGTCCTGACTTTC	CASSDHGSGANVLTF